The T cell receptor beta chain under discussion was sequenced for a study of T cell responses to AZD1222 COVID-19 vaccine. The CDR3 runs 18 residues. CDR1 and CDR2 from the germline V gene are MDHEN and SYDVKM. V was clipped by 2 bases and J by 2 bases; unmatched bases: 12. Study results and limitations: In the spike-specific TCR repertoire, nearly half reportedly target unmutated variant regions.

Using immunoSEQ multiplex PCR, the repertoire was profiled, and TCRdb retains in-frame clones only, with some absent. The sample includes 160,000 or so clones, roughly 86% seen only once; the top ten take approximately 5.7%. Regarding this clone: What it recognizes is unknown.

Sequenced here: peripheral blood, sampled on day 0 of AZD1222 vaccination. The sequence came from an adult in good health. This rearrangement joins TRBV28 to TRBJ2-1, with TRBD2 matching 7 bases. The CDR3 sequence: CASSLKGGGNLPYNEQFF. The DNA for the CDR3 is TGTGCCAGCAGTTTAAAGGGCGGGGGAAACCTCCCCTACAATGAGCAGTTCTTC.